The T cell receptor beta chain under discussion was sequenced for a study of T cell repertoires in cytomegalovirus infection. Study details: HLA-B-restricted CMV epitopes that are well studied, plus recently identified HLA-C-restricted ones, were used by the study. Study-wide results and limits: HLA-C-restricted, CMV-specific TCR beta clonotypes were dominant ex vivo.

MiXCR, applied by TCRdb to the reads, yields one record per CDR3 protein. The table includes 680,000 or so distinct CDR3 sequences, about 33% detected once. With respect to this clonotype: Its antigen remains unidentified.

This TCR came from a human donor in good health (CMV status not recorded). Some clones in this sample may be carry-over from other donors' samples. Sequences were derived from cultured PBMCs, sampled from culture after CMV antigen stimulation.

The CDR3 DNA sequence: TGTGCCAGCAGTGCAGAGACCAATTGGCTTGGGGACTATGGCTACACCTTC. This encodes CASSAETNWLGDYGYTF. This chain connects TRBV6-6 to TRBJ1-2; D is uncertain. Trimming took off 5 bases at V and 3 bases at J, with 22 bases between the two ends. The germline CDR1 and CDR2 sequences are MNHNY and SVGAGI (reference sequence). This CDR3 has 17 amino acids.